These 26 T cell receptor beta chains originate from one sample sequenced in a study of CXCR3-negative and CXCR3-positive naive CD8 T cells. TRB cDNA was prepared as libraries by UMI-labeled 5' RACE. Reprocessing the 5' RACE reads, TCRdb reports a single entry for every CDR3 protein and omits DNA. The data include about 130,000 distinct CDR3 sequences; the top ten clones carry about 0.44%. Sequenced material: naive CXCR3- CD8+ T cells from blood. Subset meaning: CD45RO-CCR7+CD27+CD95- naive CD8+ T cells lacking CXCR3 (TNR3-). Source of these receptors: a human donor in good health. Some clones in this sample may be carry-over from other donors' samples.

The rearrangement joins TRBV3-1 to TRBJ2-7. Looked up from germline, CDR1 is LGHDT and CDR2 is YNNKEL (reference sequence). The CDR3 has 15 residues. The CDR3 sequence is CASSQDLVDSYEQYF.

The chain recombines TRBV11-2 with TRBJ2-3; TCRdb reports TRBD2, a call that lacks DNA to check it against. CDR3 size: 18 residues. CDR1 is SGHAT, CDR2 FQNNGV, per germline. The CDR3 sequence: CASRARGVGTSFTDTQYF.

This chain uses TRBV7-3 with TRBJ2-1. Germline assignment: CDR1 SGHTA and CDR2 FQGTGA. CDR3 length: 13 amino acids. The CDR3 loop reads CASSQDGDNEQFF.

The chain uses TRBV7-9 and TRBJ2-7; TCRdb proposes TRBD1, but this gene call is untestable without DNA. CDR3 length: 13 residues. Per the germline V gene, CDR1 is SEHNR and CDR2 is FQNEAQ (reference sequence). The CDR3 protein is CASKPGSAYEQYF.

This chain links TRBV29-1 with TRBJ2-7; no DNA is available, so the TRBD1 call from TCRdb remains unchecked. The CDR3 covers 13 residues. CDR1 and CDR2 from the germline V gene are SQVTM and ANQGSEA. The CDR3 reads CSVGTGETYEQYF.

The V gene is TRBV13, the J gene TRBJ2-1; TCRdb calls TRBD2, which cannot be checked without DNA. From germline, CDR1 is PRHDT and CDR2 FYEKMQ (reference sequence). The CDR3 has 15 residues. Here the CDR3 reads CASSLGGSVGDEQFF.

The rearrangement links TRBV20-1 to TRBJ2-1; TCRdb's D gene call, TRBD1, goes unchecked for lack of DNA. There are 15 residues in the CDR3. Per germline, CDR1 DFQATT and CDR2 SNEGSKA (reference sequence). CDR3: CSASNYIGTPNEQFF.

The rearrangement uses TRBV9 and TRBJ2-2. Germline V gene sequence: CDR1 SGDLS, CDR2 YYNGEE. The CDR3 loop spans 13 amino acids. The CDR3 reads CASSGLRTGELFF.

V gene TRBV9 combines with J gene TRBJ1-2. The germline CDR1 and CDR2 sequences are SGDLS and YYNGEE. The CDR3 contains 13 residues. The CDR3: CASSPTDNYGYTF.

V gene TRBV20-1 combines with J gene TRBJ2-7; TCRdb's assignment of TRBD1 cannot be checked, as there is no DNA. Germline V gene sequence: CDR1 DFQATT, CDR2 SNEGSKA (reference sequence). This CDR3 is built from 14 residues. The CDR3 sequence is CSARGQALGSEQYF.

The V call is TRBV15, the J call TRBJ1-1. The length of the CDR3 is 14 residues. Germline CDR1 and CDR2: LNHNV and YYDKDF (reference sequence). CDR3 sequence: CATSRGVFNTEAFF. The full variable domain, in which reference TRBV15 and TRBJ1-1 provide the parts outside the CDR3, is DAMVIQNPRYQVTQFGKPVTLSCSQTLNHNVMYWYQQKSSQAPKLLFHYYDKDFNNEADTPDNFQSRRPNTSFCFLDIRSPGLGDTAMYLCATSRGVFNTEAFFGQGTRLTVV.

The V and J genes are TRBV10-2 and TRBJ1-5. Germline CDR1 is WSHSY and CDR2 is SAAADI. The CDR3 contains 14 residues. This chain's CDR3 is CASSEGRSNQPQHF.

The chain has TRBV9 and TRBJ2-7; TCRdb indicates TRBD1, and absent DNA this call remains unverified. Looked up from germline, CDR1 is SGDLS and CDR2 is YYNGEE. The CDR3 is 13 amino acids. The CDR3 is CASSVAGTDEQYF. The variable domain in full, completed from reference TRBV9 and TRBJ2-7, reads DSGVTQTPKHLITATGQRVTLRCSPRSGDLSVYWYQQSLDQGLQFLIQYYNGEERAKGNILERFSAQQFPDLHSELNLSSLELGDSALYFCASSVAGTDEQYFGPGTRLTVT.

CDR3 region: CASSATGTPSTDTQYF. The J gene is TRBJ2-3, the V gene TRBV7-7; no DNA is available, so the TRBD1 call from TCRdb remains unchecked. This CDR3 has 16 amino acids. Germline-derived CDR1 and CDR2 are SSHAT and FNYEAQ (reference sequence).

The rearrangement uses TRBV12-3 or TRBV12-4 and TRBJ1-1; TCRdb proposes TRBD1, but this gene call is untestable without DNA. The CDR3 sequence is 13 residues long. CDR3 loop: CASSLTGNTEAFF.

V and J are TRBV4-2 and TRBJ2-3. The CDR3 runs 17 residues. Per germline, CDR1 LGHNA and CDR2 YNFKEQ. Here the CDR3 reads CASSQEFAASTSDTQYF.

This sequence joins TRBV4-1 and TRBJ2-1; TCRdb gives TRBD1 as the D gene, but with no DNA this cannot be confirmed. Germline lookup yields CDR1 MGHRA and CDR2 YSYEKL. The CDR3 is made up of 17 amino acids. The CDR3 protein is CASSRLEGGDAYNEQFF.

The rearrangement links TRBV7-9 to TRBJ2-5. The CDR3 is 14 residues long. CDR1 and CDR2 (germline): SEHNR, FQNEAQ (reference sequence). CDR3 loop: CASSLAGFEETQYF. The full variable domain, completed using reference TRBV7-9 and TRBJ2-5, is DTGVSQNPRHKITKRGQNVTFRCDPISEHNRLYWYRQTLGQGPEFLTYFQNEAQLEKSRLLSDRFSAERPKGSFSTLEIQRTEQGDSAMYLCASSLAGFEETQYFGPGTRLLVL.

This rearrangement joins TRBV28 to TRBJ2-7. CDR3 length equals 12 residues. Germline assignment: CDR1 MDHEN and CDR2 SYDVKM. CDR3 sequence reads: CASSLGPREQYF.

This chain connects TRBV14 to TRBJ2-7; TCRdb returns TRBD1, unconfirmable since there is no DNA. The CDR3 is 15 amino acids. Per germline, CDR1 SGHDN and CDR2 FVKESK. The CDR3 protein is CASSPGDMLNYEQYF.

The CDR3 here is CASSPPGQENYGYTF. The gene calls are TRBV6-5 and TRBJ1-2; there is no DNA to check the TCRdb D call of TRBD1. The CDR3 is made up of 15 amino acids. Germline CDR1 and CDR2: MNHEY and SVGAGI.

The V call is TRBV24-1, the J call TRBJ2-2; TCRdb's assignment of TRBD1 cannot be checked, as there is no DNA. CDR1 is KGHDR and CDR2 is SFDVKD in the germline V gene. This CDR3 spans 15 amino acids. The CDR3 protein is CATSEGTGNTGELFF.

V and J are TRBV7-9 and TRBJ2-7; without DNA, the TCRdb call of TRBD1 cannot be checked. Germline V gene sequence: CDR1 SEHNR, CDR2 FQNEAQ (reference sequence). The CDR3 is 12 residues long. The CDR3 here is CASSHRGYEQYF.

This sequence joins TRBV12-3 or TRBV12-4 and TRBJ2-7. This CDR3 is built from 11 residues. This chain's CDR3 is CASPGAYEQYF.

The chain links TRBV28 to TRBJ1-2; the TCRdb call, TRBD1, lacks DNA for checking. The CDR3 sequence is 15 residues long. Germline assignment: CDR1 MDHEN and CDR2 SYDVKM. The CDR3 region is CASSEWGRANYGYTF.

The rearrangement uses TRBV5-5 and TRBJ2-2. Germline lookup yields CDR1 SGHKS and CDR2 YYEKEE (reference sequence). The CDR3 sequence is 13 residues long. The CDR3 reads CASSLVTTGELFF.